Sequencing of this TCR beta chain was carried out in a study of Graves' ophthalmopathy and Graves' hyperthyroidism. RNA served as the template for amplifying TCR beta CDR3 regions. After a first-round RT-PCR with HTBI primers, a second-round multiplex PCR was run. TCRdb reprocessed the multiplex PCR reads with MiXCR, giving one entry per CDR3 protein. This sample yields about 230,000 distinct CDR3 sequences, of which about 46% are seen a single time; about half belongs to the top ten. Germline CDR1 SGHRS, CDR2 YFSETQ. V lost 3 bases to trimming and J lost 1 base; unmatched junction nucleotides: 6. The CDR3 runs 15 residues.

The receptor's source is an adult man with Graves' ophthalmopathy. This chain connects TRBV5-1 to TRBJ2-5; TRBD2 matches at 7 bases. What was sequenced was peripheral blood. The CDR3 DNA reads TGCGCCAGCAGCTCCGAGGGCGGGGGCCAAGAGACCCAGTACTTC. Protein sequence: CASSSEGGGQETQYF.